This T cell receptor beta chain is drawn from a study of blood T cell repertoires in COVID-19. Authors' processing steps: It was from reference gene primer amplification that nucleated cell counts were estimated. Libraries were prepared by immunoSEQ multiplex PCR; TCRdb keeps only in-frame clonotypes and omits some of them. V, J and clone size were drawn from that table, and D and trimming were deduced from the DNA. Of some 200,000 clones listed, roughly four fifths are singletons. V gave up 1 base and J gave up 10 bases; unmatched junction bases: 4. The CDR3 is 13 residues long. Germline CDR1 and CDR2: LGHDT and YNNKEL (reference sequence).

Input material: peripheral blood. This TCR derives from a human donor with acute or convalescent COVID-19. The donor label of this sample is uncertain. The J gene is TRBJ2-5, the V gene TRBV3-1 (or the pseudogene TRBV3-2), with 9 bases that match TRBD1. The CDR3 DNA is TGTGCCAGCAGCCAAGTGGAGACAGGGGGCCAGTACTTC. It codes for CASSQVETGGQYF.